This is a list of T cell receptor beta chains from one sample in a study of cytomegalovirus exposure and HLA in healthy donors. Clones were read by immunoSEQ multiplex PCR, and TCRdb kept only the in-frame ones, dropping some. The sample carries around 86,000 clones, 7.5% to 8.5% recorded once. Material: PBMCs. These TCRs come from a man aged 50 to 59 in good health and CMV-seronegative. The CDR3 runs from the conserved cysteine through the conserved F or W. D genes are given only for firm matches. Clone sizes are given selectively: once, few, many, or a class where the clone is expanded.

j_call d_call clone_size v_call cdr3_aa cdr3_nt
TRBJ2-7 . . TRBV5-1 CASSLPGAYTYEQYF TGCGCCAGCAGCCTCCCAGGGGCTTATACCTACGAGCAGTACTTC
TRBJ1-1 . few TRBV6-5 CASSRVNTEAFF TGTGCCAGCAGCCGGGTGAACACTGAAGCTTTCTTT
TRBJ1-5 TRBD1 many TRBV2 CASSEPGQGWNQPQHF TGTGCCAGCAGTGAACCGGGACAGGGGTGGAATCAGCCCCAGCATTTT
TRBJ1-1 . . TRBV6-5 CASSYSPGRTTEAFF TGTGCCAGCAGTTACTCGCCAGGGAGGACCACTGAAGCTTTCTTT
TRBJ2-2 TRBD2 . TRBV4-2 CASSQDFAGTSGITGELFF TGTGCCAGCAGCCAAGACTTCGCCGGGACTAGCGGGATTACCGGGGAGCTGTTTTTT
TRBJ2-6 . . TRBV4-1 CASSQALTGANVLTF TGCGCCAGCAGCCAAGCTCTTACTGGGGCCAACGTCCTGACTTTC
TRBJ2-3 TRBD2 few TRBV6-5 CASRYGLAGGTDTQYF TGTGCCAGCAGGTACGGACTAGCGGGAGGGACAGATACGCAGTATTTT
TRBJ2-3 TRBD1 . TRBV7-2 CASSPGQGGTDTQYF TGTGCCAGCAGTCCCGGACAGGGGGGGACAGATACGCAGTATTTT
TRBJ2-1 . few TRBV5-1 CASSPAEGVGNEQFF TGCGCCAGCAGCCCGGCAGAGGGGGTAGGGAATGAGCAGTTCTTC
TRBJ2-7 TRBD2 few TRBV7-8 CASSLLPGTSTYSEQYF TGTGCCAGCAGCTTACTCCCCGGGACTAGCACTTACAGCGAGCAGTACTTC
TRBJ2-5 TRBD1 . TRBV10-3 CAIGGDRPQETQYF TGTGCCATCGGAGGGGACAGGCCCCAAGAGACCCAGTACTTC
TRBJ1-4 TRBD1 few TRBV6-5 CASSLHRGFNEKLFF TGTGCCAGCAGTTTACACAGGGGCTTTAATGAAAAACTGTTTTTT
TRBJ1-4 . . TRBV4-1 CASSQGLLTTNEKLFF TGCGCCAGCAGCCAAGGTTTGCTAACAACTAATGAAAAACTGTTTTTT
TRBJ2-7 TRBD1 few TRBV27 CASKRTGLFYEQYF TGTGCCAGCAAAAGGACAGGATTATTTTACGAGCAGTACTTC
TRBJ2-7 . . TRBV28 CASSLGGQLLNPTEQYF TGTGCCAGCAGCCTTGGTGGGCAGTTGCTTAATCCTACCGAGCAGTACTTC
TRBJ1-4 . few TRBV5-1 CASSLFAPGGVTNEKLFF TGCGCCAGCAGCTTGTTCGCCCCCGGGGGGGTGACTAATGAAAAACTGTTTTTT
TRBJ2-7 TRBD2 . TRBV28 CASSFTSGSRYEQYF TGTGCCAGCAGTTTCACTAGCGGGAGTAGGTACGAGCAGTACTTC
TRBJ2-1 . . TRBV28 CAARGRLYNEQFF TGTGCCGCCAGGGGCAGATTGTACAATGAGCAGTTCTTC
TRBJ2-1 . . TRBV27 CASSFSLANNEQFF TGTGCCAGCAGTTTCTCCCTAGCGAACAATGAGCAGTTCTTC
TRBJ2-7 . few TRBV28 CASSLPPGGTYEQYF TGTGCCAGCAGTTTGCCACCCGGAGGGACCTACGAGCAGTACTTC
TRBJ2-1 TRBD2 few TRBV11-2 CASSRKLAPPDNEQFF TGTGCCAGCAGCCGCAAACTAGCGCCTCCTGATAATGAGCAGTTCTTC
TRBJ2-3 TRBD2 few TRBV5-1 CASGYGGGGTDTQYF TGCGCCAGCGGATATGGCGGGGGGGGGACAGATACGCAGTATTTT
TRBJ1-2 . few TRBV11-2 CASSLDRGVAAYNYGYTF TGTGCCAGCAGCTTAGATCGGGGGGTCGCAGCCTATAACTATGGCTACACCTTC
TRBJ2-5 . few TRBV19 CASSQGTRPQETQYF TGTGCCAGTAGTCAGGGAACTCGGCCTCAAGAGACCCAGTACTTC
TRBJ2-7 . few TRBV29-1 CSVEGRAYEQYF TGCAGCGTTGAGGGCCGTGCCTACGAGCAGTACTTC
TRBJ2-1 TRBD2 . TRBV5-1 CAGSLDGGGPNNNEQFF TGCGCCGGCAGCTTGGACGGCGGGGGGCCGAATAACAATGAGCAGTTCTTC
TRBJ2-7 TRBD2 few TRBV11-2 CASSLFASGTYEQYF TGTGCCAGCAGCTTATTCGCTAGCGGGACCTACGAGCAGTACTTC
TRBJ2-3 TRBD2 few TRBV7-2 CASSLSGGPDTQYF TGTGCCAGCAGCTTAAGCGGGGGACCAGATACGCAGTATTTT
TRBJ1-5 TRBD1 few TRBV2 CASSMEQGDQPQHF TGTGCCAGCAGTATGGAACAGGGGGATCAGCCCCAGCATTTT
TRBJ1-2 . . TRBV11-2 CASSFGDGYTF TGTGCCAGCAGCTTTGGAGATGGCTACACCTTC
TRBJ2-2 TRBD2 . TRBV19 CASSTNLPGLAGERNTGELFF TGTGCCAGTAGTACCAACCTTCCGGGACTAGCGGGAGAGCGAAACACCGGGGAGCTGTTTTTT
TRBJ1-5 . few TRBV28 CASSVVRQPQHF TGTGCCAGCAGTGTCGTACGGCAGCCCCAGCATTTT
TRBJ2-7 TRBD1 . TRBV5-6 CASSLERGGPIHEQYF TGTGCCAGCAGCTTGGAACGAGGGGGCCCTATCCACGAGCAGTACTTC
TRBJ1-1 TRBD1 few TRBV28 CASSLGTTGGPFF TGTGCCAGCAGTTTAGGGACAACAGGGGGCCCTTTCTTT
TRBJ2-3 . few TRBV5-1 CASSFPGADTQYF TGCGCCAGCAGCTTTCCAGGGGCAGATACGCAGTATTTT
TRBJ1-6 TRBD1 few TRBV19 CASSIGQDNSPLHF TGTGCCAGTAGTATTGGACAGGATAATTCACCCCTCCACTTT
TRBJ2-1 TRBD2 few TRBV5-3 CARERGAPGEQFF TGTGCCAGAGAGCGGGGGGCGCCGGGTGAGCAGTTCTTC
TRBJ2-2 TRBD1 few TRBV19 CARRDRGRPNTGELFF TGTGCCAGGCGGGACAGGGGGCGACCGAACACCGGGGAGCTGTTTTTT
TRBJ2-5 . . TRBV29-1 CSVESPQETQYF TGCAGCGTTGAAAGCCCTCAAGAGACCCAGTACTTC
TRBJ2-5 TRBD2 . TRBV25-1 CASSEIAGGRETQYF TGTGCCAGCAGTGAGATAGCGGGGGGTCGAGAGACCCAGTACTTC
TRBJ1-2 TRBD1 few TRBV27 CASRTGQGHGYTF TGTGCCAGCAGGACGGGACAGGGGCATGGCTACACCTTC
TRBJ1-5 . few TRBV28 CASRGLSGRLTF TGTGCCAGCAGGGGCCTTTCAGGGCGGTTGACTTTT
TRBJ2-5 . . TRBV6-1 CASSAGGGRETQYF TGTGCCAGCAGTGCAGGAGGAGGGAGGGAGACCCAGTACTTC
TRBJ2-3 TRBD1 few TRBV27 CASSYRGGTDTQYF TGTGCCAGCAGTTACAGGGGAGGCACAGATACGCAGTATTTT
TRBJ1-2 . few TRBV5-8 CASSPKRLGGGLGYTF TGTGCCAGCAGCCCGAAGAGGCTTGGGGGAGGTCTCGGCTACACCTTC
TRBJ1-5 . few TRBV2 CASSFLQGENQPQHF TGTGCCAGCAGTTTCCTACAGGGAGAAAATCAGCCCCAGCATTTT
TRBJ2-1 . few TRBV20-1 CSASRGNEQFF TGCAGTGCTTCCCGCGGGAATGAGCAGTTCTTC
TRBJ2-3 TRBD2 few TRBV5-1 CASSSLAGGYTDTQYF TGCGCCAGCAGCTCACTAGCGGGGGGATACACAGATACGCAGTATTTT
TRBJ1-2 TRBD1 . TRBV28 CASRPWGTGAGYGYTF TGTGCCAGCAGACCATGGGGGACAGGGGCGGGCTATGGCTACACCTTC
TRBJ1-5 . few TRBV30 CAWSGGEAGQPQHF TGTGCCTGGAGTGGGGGGGAAGCCGGTCAGCCCCAGCATTTT
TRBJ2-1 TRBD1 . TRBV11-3 CASSSQTGGWNEQFF TGTGCCAGCAGCTCGCAGACAGGGGGCTGGAATGAGCAGTTCTTC
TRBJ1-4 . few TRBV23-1 CDSSRREVATNEKLFF TGCGACAGCAGTCGTCGAGAGGTTGCAACTAATGAAAAACTGTTTTTT
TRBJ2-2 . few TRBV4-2 CASSQMDPRGELFF TGTGCCAGCAGCCAAATGGATCCGAGGGGGGAGCTGTTTTTT
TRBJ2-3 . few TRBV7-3 CASSLQATNTDTQYF TGTGCCAGCAGCCTACAGGCTACAAACACAGATACGCAGTATTTT
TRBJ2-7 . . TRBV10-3 CAISEPPPGSSSYEQYF TGTGCCATCAGTGAGCCGCCGCCGGGGTCCTCCTCCTACGAGCAGTACTTC
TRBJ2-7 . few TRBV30 CAWSSQGFSYEQYF TGTGCCTGGAGTAGCCAGGGGTTCTCCTACGAGCAGTACTTC